This T cell receptor beta chain was obtained from a study of T cells in Graves' hyperthyroidism and ophthalmopathy. Points from the study as a whole: Ophthalmopathy got predicted by the model a median approximately 6 months before its onset.

It was RNA transcripts that yielded the amplified TCR beta CDR3 regions. HTBI primers were the set used in a first-round RT-PCR of the TCR CDR3. In TCRdb, the multiplex PCR reads were re-called with MiXCR into one record per CDR3 protein. Counted here are 360,000 or so distinct CDR3 sequences, 15% to 20% occurring once; the ten biggest clones make up 3% to 4.5%. The CDR3 length is 12 residues. Germline-derived CDR1 and CDR2 are SEHNR and FQNEAQ (reference sequence). Of note for this clonotype: What it binds is not known. This may stem from a read error, because a much larger clone lies one nucleotide away.

The sample taken for sequencing was blood. This TCR was recovered from a woman aged 18-29 years with Graves' hyperthyroidism. This chain joins TRBV7-9 and TRBJ1-1; TRBD1 is a possible D gene (5 bases). The CDR3 DNA is TGTGCCAGCAGCTGGGGGGAGACTGAATCTTTCTTT. This sequence encodes CASSWGETESFF.